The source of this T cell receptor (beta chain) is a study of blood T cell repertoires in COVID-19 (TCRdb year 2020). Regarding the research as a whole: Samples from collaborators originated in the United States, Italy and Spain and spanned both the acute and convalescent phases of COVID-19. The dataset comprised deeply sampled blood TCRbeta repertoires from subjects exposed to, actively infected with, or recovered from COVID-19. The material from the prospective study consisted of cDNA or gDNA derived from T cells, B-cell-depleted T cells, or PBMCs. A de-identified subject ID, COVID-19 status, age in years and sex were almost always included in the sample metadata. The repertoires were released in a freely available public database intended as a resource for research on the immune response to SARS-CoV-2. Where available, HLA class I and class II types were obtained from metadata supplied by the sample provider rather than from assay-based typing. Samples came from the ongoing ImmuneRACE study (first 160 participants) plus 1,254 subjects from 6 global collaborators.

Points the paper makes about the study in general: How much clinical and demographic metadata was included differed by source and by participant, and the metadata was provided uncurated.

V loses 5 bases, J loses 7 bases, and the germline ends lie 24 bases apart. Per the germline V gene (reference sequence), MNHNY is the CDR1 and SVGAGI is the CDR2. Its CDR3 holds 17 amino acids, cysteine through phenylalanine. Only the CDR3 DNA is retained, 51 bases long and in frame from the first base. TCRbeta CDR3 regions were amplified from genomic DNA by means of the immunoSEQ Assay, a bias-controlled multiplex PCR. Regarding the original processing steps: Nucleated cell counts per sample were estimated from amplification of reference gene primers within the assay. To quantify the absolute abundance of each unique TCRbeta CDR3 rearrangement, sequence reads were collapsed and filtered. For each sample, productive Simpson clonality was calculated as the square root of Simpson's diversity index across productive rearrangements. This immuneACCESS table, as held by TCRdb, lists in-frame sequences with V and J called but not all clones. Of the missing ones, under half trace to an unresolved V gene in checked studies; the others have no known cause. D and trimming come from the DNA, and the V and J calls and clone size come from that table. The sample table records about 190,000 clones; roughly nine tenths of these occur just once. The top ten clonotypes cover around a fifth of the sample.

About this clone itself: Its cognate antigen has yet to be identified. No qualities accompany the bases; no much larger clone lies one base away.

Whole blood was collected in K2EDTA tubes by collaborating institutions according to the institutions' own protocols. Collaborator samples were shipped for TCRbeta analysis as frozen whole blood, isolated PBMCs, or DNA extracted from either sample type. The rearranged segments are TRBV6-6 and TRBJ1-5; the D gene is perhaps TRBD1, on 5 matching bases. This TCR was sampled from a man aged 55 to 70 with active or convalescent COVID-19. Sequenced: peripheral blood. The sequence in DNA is TGTGCCAGCAGTCCAATATGGGGCGGGGCCGTGGGGCAGCCCCAGCATTTT. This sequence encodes CASSPIWGGAVGQPQHF.